Presented here are 10 T cell receptor beta chains from one specimen sequenced in a study of T cell responses to AZD1222 COVID-19 vaccine. Measured with immunoSEQ multiplex PCR; TCRdb has only the in-frame clones, and not every one. This table holds about 220,000 clones, around 93% found once. Sequencing was performed on peripheral blood, taken on day 0 of MenACWY control vaccination. The receptors were gathered from an adult in good health.

This clone was observed a single time. The genes are TRBV28 and TRBJ1-3; D might be TRBD1 (6 bases). From germline, CDR1 is MDHEN and CDR2 SYDVKM. The ends were cut back, 8 bases at V and 2 bases at J, with 13 bases in the middle. The CDR3 length is 14 residues. CDR3 loop: CASQRGAAGNTIYF. Written as DNA, the CDR3 is TGTGCCAGCCAAAGGGGGGCAGCTGGAAACACCATATATTTT.

The V and J genes are TRBV4-3 and TRBJ1-6; D not resolved. CDR1 is LGHNA and CDR2 is YSLEER in the germline V gene. The CDR3 extends over 14 amino acids. V was clipped by 1 base and J by 5 bases, with 6 bases between them. The CDR3 DNA reads TGCGCCAGCAGCCAAGTCACAAATAATTCACCCCTCCACTTT. Protein sequence: CASSQVTNNSPLHF.

The chain combines TRBV7-2 with TRBJ1-1, with D uncertain. V was shortened by 1 base and J by 8 bases, with 11 bases between the two germline ends. The CDR3 totals 13 residues. The germline V gene encodes CDR1 SGHTA and CDR2 FQGNSA. The CDR3 DNA reads as TGTGCCAGCAGCTTAGTTGAGAGTGGAGAAGCTTTCTTT. Translating gives CASSLVESGEAFF.

This chain connects TRBV5-1 to TRBJ1-4; D is perhaps TRBD1 (6 bases). Germline V lookup: CDR1 SGHRS, CDR2 YFSETQ. Trimming took off 1 base at V and 0 bases at J, with 7 bases between the two ends. CDR3 size: 15 residues. In nucleotides, the CDR3 is TGCGCCAGCAGCTTGAGGGGGTCAACTAATGAAAAACTGTTTTTT. This gives the protein CASSLRGSTNEKLFF.

This clone was recorded once. The V and J genes are TRBV6-2 or TRBV6-3 and TRBJ1-2; no clear D. V lost 6 bases to trimming and J lost 9 bases, with 11 bases between them. Germline assignment: CDR1 MNHEY and CDR2 SVGEGT. The CDR3 runs to 11 residues. The CDR3 nucleotides read TGTGCCAGCAGCATCATCAATAGCTACACCTTC. Protein product: CASSIINSYTF.

The chain links TRBV7-2 to TRBJ1-5; D remains ambiguous. This CDR3 contains 14 residues. The germline V gene has CDR1 SGHTA and CDR2 FQGNSA. V was shortened by 3 bases and J by 7 bases, with 13 bases between the two germline ends. CDR3 in amino acids: CASSLRPSGQPQHF. The CDR3 nucleotides are TGTGCCAGCAGCTTGCGTCCAAGCGGGCAGCCCCAGCATTTT.

The J gene is TRBJ1-4, the V gene TRBV18; D may be TRBD1 (5 bases). The CDR3 contains 14 residues. Germline lookup yields CDR1 KGHSH and CDR2 LQKENI. V was trimmed by 4 bases and J by 8 bases, leaving 14 bases between them. Here the CDR3 reads CASSRDGHEEKLFF. As DNA, the CDR3 is TGTGCCAGCTCACGGGACGGACACGAGGAAAAACTGTTTTTT.

V and J are TRBV30 and TRBJ1-1; D may be TRBD1 (5 bases). The germline V gene encodes CDR1 GTSNPN and CDR2 SVGIG (reference sequence). The CDR3 has 14 amino acids. The V gene lost 3 bases and the J gene lost 4 bases, with 15 bases spanning the gap. CDR3 loop: CAWSVRVLGTEAFF. The CDR3, as DNA: TGTGCCTGGAGCGTCAGGGTTCTGGGCACTGAAGCTTTCTTT.

The V gene is TRBV28, the J gene TRBJ2-7; 9 positions agree with TRBD2. CDR1 is MDHEN and CDR2 is SYDVKM in the germline V gene. V shed 3 bases, J shed 3 bases, and the junction held 12 bases outside the gene matches. The CDR3 is made up of 17 amino acids. Here the CDR3 reads CASSLGRGGAGVYEQYF. Here the CDR3 DNA reads TGTGCCAGCAGTTTGGGTCGCGGGGGGGCCGGGGTCTACGAGCAGTACTTC. Supplemented by reference TRBV28 and TRBJ2-7, the full variable domain reads DVKVTQSSRYLVKRTGEKVFLECVQDMDHENMFWYRQDPGLGLRLIYFSYDVKMKEKGDIPEGYSVSREKKERFSLILESASTNQTSMYLCASSLGRGGAGVYEQYFGPGTRLTVT.

The rearrangement links TRBV2 to TRBJ1-1, with 7 nucleotides matching TRBD1. Germline V gene data show CDR1 as SNHLY and CDR2 as FYNNEI. The CDR3 contains 14 residues. J gave up 0 bases and V 7 bases, and 5 bases lay outside the gene matches. The CDR3 DNA reads as TGTGCCAGCAATCTGGGACAGTTGAACACTGAAGCTTTCTTT. Translated: CASNLGQLNTEAFF. Variable domain in full (rest from reference TRBV2 and TRBJ1-1): EPEVTQTPSHQVTQMGQEVILRCVPISNHLYFYWYRQILGQKVEFLVSFYNNEISEKSEIFDDQFSVERPDGSNFTLKIRSTKLEDSAMYFCASNLGQLNTEAFFGQGTRLTVV.